The 27 T cell receptor beta chains below come from one sample, sequenced in a study of T-cell memory formation after mild COVID-19. TCRdb reprocessed the 5' RACE reads via MiXCR and lists one record per CDR3 protein. Of under 450,000 distinct CDR3 sequences listed, more than 20% are singletons. Sequenced input: PBMCs or a T cell subset sorted from them (not recorded which). The source is an adult woman who had mild COVID-19 (a few samples of this study predate the infection). Cell type and time point are not known.

This clonotype has a handful of counts. J is TRBJ1-2 and V is TRBV7-3; TRBD1 agrees at 9 bases. CDR1 is SGHTA, CDR2 FQGTGA, per germline. V lost 3 bases to trimming and J lost 8 bases; unmatched junction nucleotides: 4. The CDR3 sequence is 13 residues long. For the CDR3, the DNA is TGTGCCAGCAGCTTGACAGGGGGAACAGGCTACACCTTC. Translated, it gives CASSLTGGTGYTF.

This sequence joins TRBV30 and TRBJ2-5, with D possibly matching TRBD2 (6 bases). The germline V and J ends were trimmed by 2 bases and 1 base, with 17 bases remaining between them. The germline CDR1 and CDR2 sequences are GTSNPN and SVGIG (reference sequence). The CDR3 has 16 amino acids. The CDR3 DNA reads TGTGCCTGGAGTACCCAAGGGAGGACACCCCAAGAGACCCAGTACTTC. Translating gives CAWSTQGRTPQETQYF.

This clonotype was found many times. Mismatch with germline at one junction end may stem from a read error. The genes are TRBV5-1 and TRBJ1-2; 9 positions agree with TRBD1. CDR3 length: 14 residues. Germline V CDR1 and CDR2: SGHRS, YFSETQ. In DNA form, the CDR3 reads TGTGCCAGCAGCTTAGGGACAGGGAACTATGGCTACACCTTC. Protein: CASSLGTGNYGYTF.

The chain employs TRBV7-8 and TRBJ2-3; 13 nucleotides agree with TRBD2. This CDR3 comprises 17 residues. Germline V gene lookup returns CDR1 SGHVS and CDR2 FQNEAQ. With V trimmed by 9 bases and J by 3 bases, 12 bases remained unmatched. Here the CDR3 reads CASIGTSGNLGTDTQYF. The CDR3 region has the DNA TGTGCCAGTATCGGGACTAGCGGGAACCTGGGAACAGATACGCAGTATTTT. The variable domain in full, completed from reference TRBV7-8 and TRBJ2-3, reads GAGVSQSPRYKVAKRGQDVALRCDPISGHVSLFWYQQALGQGPEFLTYFQNEAQLDKSGLPSDRFFAERPEGSVSTLKIQRTQQEDSAVYLCASIGTSGNLGTDTQYFGPGTRLTVL.

This clonotype showed up just a few times. The chain carries TRBV4-1 and TRBJ1-2, with D hard to call. The CDR3 sequence is 15 residues long. Trimming pared 1 base from V and 3 bases from J, leaving 12 bases between. Germline CDR1 reads MGHRA; CDR2 reads YSYEKL. In DNA form, the CDR3 reads TGCGCCAGCAGCCAAGGGGCAAGGACCCACTATGGCTACACCTTC. Translation: CASSQGARTHYGYTF.

This clonotype was detected a few times. V is TRBV5-4 and J is TRBJ2-3, with D possibly being TRBD2 (6 bases). The V end was cut by 2 bases, the J end by 1 base, with 8 bases between. This CDR3 contains 14 residues. Germline-derived CDR1 and CDR2 are SGHNT and YYREEE (reference sequence). CDR3 sequence: CASSFKRGTDTQYF. The DNA of the CDR3 is TGTGCCAGCAGCTTCAAGCGGGGCACAGATACGCAGTATTTT.

V gene TRBV5-1 combines with J gene TRBJ2-1, with a possible D match to TRBD2 (6 bases). CDR3 size: 16 residues. V gave up 2 bases and J gave up 2 bases, with 14 bases separating them. CDR1 SGHRS and CDR2 YFSETQ come from the germline V gene. CDR3 nucleotide sequence: TGCGCCAGCAGCTTTGGGGACGGAGGGGCCTACAATGAGCAGTTCTTC. Amino acids: CASSFGDGGAYNEQFF. The variable domain in full, completed from reference TRBV5-1 and TRBJ2-1, reads KAGVTQTPRYLIKTRGQQVTLSCSPISGHRSVSWYQQTPGQGLQFLFEYFSETQRNKGNFPGRFSGRQFSNSRSEMNVSTLELGDSALYLCASSFGDGGAYNEQFFGPGTRLTVL.

This clonotype has a handful of counts. The rearrangement uses TRBV12-3 or TRBV12-4 and TRBJ2-1, with a weak D call TRBD2 (6 bases). V gave up 7 bases and J gave up 10 bases, with 23 bases separating them. The CDR3 runs 15 residues. In DNA form, the CDR3 reads TGTGCCAGCACCATGAGGCGGGGTCGAGATGGGGAGCAGTTCTTC. Protein sequence: CASTMRRGRDGEQFF.

The genes are TRBV7-3 and TRBJ1-1, with D uncertain. The V and J ends lost 0 bases and 5 bases respectively, with 16 bases between them. Germline V gene data show CDR1 as SGHTA and CDR2 as FQGTGA. This CDR3 comprises 16 residues. Here the CDR3 DNA reads TGTGCCAGCAGCTTAACCCGTCCCCAAGCGGCTACTGAAGCTTTCTTT. Its protein is CASSLTRPQAATEAFF.

This clonotype was seen a few times. The rearrangement joins TRBV7-2 to TRBJ2-2; D possibly corresponds to TRBD1 (5 bases). V was clipped by 9 bases and J by 1 base, with 12 bases between them. The CDR3 sequence is 14 residues long. Germline V gives CDR1 SGHTA, CDR2 FQGNSA. CDR3 in DNA: TGTGCCAGTGAGACAGCTGTGAACACCGGGGAGCTGTTTTTT. Protein sequence: CASETAVNTGELFF.

The sample holds a few counts of this clonotype. The chain recombines TRBV5-4 with TRBJ2-7; 13 nucleotides agree with TRBD2. CDR1 is SGHNT and CDR2 is YYREEE in the germline V gene (reference sequence). J lost 4 bases, V lost 4 bases, and 11 bases had no gene match. This CDR3 spans 17 amino acids. CDR3 nucleotide sequence: TGTGCCAGCAGCCCTGGGACTAGCGGGAACCACGGGTACGAGCAGTACTTC. Protein product: CASSPGTSGNHGYEQYF.

The V gene is TRBV9, the J gene TRBJ2-1; 7 bases are shared with TRBD2. The junction had 1 base not matched to a gene; V was cut back by 4 bases and J by 0 bases. Per the germline V gene, CDR1 is SGDLS and CDR2 is YYNGEE. The CDR3 is 14 residues long. CDR3 sequence (DNA): TGTGCCAGCAGCCGGGACTACTCCTACAATGAGCAGTTCTTC. This gives the protein CASSRDYSYNEQFF.

The chain employs TRBV3-1 and TRBJ1-1; no definite D call. V was clipped by 1 base and J by 10 bases, with 13 bases between them. CDR1 is LGHDT, CDR2 YNNKEL, per germline (reference sequence). The CDR3 length is 13 residues. CDR3 region: CASSQGVRNRAFF. CDR3 in DNA: TGTGCCAGCAGCCAAGGGGTCCGGAATCGAGCTTTCTTT.

In DNA, the CDR3 is TGCGCCAGCAGCTTGGCCGGGGGCAGGGCTGGAAACACCATATATTTT. Translation gives CASSLAGGRAGNTIYF. This rearrangement joins TRBV5-1 to TRBJ1-3; possibly TRBD1 for D (6 bases). This CDR3 comprises 16 residues. The V and J ends lost 0 bases and 2 bases respectively, with 12 bases between them. Germline V gene lookup returns CDR1 SGHRS and CDR2 YFSETQ.

V gene TRBV2 combines with J gene TRBJ2-7; 10 bases fit TRBD2. There are 16 residues in the CDR3. Trimming cost V 3 bases and J 0 bases; bases outside gene matches: 5. The germline V gene encodes CDR1 SNHLY and CDR2 FYNNEI. The DNA for the CDR3 is TGTGCCAGCAGTGACTCAGCGGGGGGGAGCTCCTACGAGCAGTACTTC. The encoded protein is CASSDSAGGSSYEQYF. Supplemented by reference TRBV2 and TRBJ2-7, the full variable domain reads EPEVTQTPSHQVTQMGQEVILRCVPISNHLYFYWYRQILGQKVEFLVSFYNNEISEKSEIFDDQFSVERPDGSNFTLKIRSTKLEDSAMYFCASSDSAGGSSYEQYFGPGTRLTVT.

This clonotype occurred many times. This chain joins TRBV6-5 and TRBJ2-1, with D possibly matching TRBD2 (5 bases). This CDR3 spans 13 amino acids. CDR1 is MNHEY, CDR2 SVGAGI, per germline. Trimming took 6 bases from V and 6 from J, leaving 12 bases between them. The CDR3 bases are TGTGCCAGCAGGAGAGGGAGCGGCAATGAGCAGTTCTTC. Translated: CASRRGSGNEQFF.

This clonotype occurred many times. The chain employs TRBV29-1 and TRBJ2-3; TRBD2 matches 9 bases. The length of the CDR3 is 17 residues. The ends lost 4 bases at V and 0 bases at J; junction bases unmatched: 11. Germline assignment: CDR1 SQVTM and CDR2 ANQGSEA. The CDR3 spells CSVVRISGGFSTDTQYF. In DNA, the CDR3 is TGCAGCGTTGTGCGTATTAGCGGGGGATTTAGCACAGATACGCAGTATTTT.

This clonotype appeared a few times. The genes are TRBV7-9 and TRBJ2-1; TRBD1 agrees at 7 bases. This CDR3 comprises 15 residues. V shed 5 bases, J shed 2 bases, and the junction held 6 bases outside the gene matches. Germline V gene lookup returns CDR1 SEHNR and CDR2 FQNEAQ (reference sequence). The CDR3 here is CASSGTGQTYNEQFF. DNA of the CDR3: TGTGCCAGCAGCGGGACGGGACAGACCTACAATGAGCAGTTCTTC.

This chain joins TRBV6-2 or TRBV6-3 and TRBJ1-1; unclear D gene. The ends were cut back, 10 bases at V and 0 bases at J, with 9 bases in the middle. The CDR3 is 12 residues long. From germline, CDR1 is MNHEY and CDR2 SVGEGT. CDR3 DNA: TGTGCCATCGGTCGCTTGAACACTGAAGCTTTCTTT. This gives the protein CAIGRLNTEAFF.

The J gene is TRBJ2-1, the V gene TRBV20-1, with TRBD2 as a possible D gene (5 bases). Germline V gene data show CDR1 as DFQATT and CDR2 as SNEGSKA (reference sequence). CDR3 size: 12 residues. Trimming took off 1 base at V and 6 bases at J, with 7 bases between the two ends. For the CDR3, the DNA is TGCAGTGCTAGAGGAGGGCCCAATGAGCAGTTCTTC. It codes for CSARGGPNEQFF.

The chain combines TRBV12-3 or TRBV12-4 with TRBJ1-3, with D unclear. The V gene lost 1 base and the J gene lost 1 base, with 11 bases spanning the gap. The CDR3 totals 16 residues. The DNA for the CDR3 is TGTGCCAGCAGTTTAGGTACTGGAATTTCTGGAAACACCATATATTTT. Translation: CASSLGTGISGNTIYF.

This clonotype was picked up a small number of times. J is TRBJ2-1 and V is TRBV5-1; 16 nucleotides align to TRBD2. Germline trimming cut 4 bases from V and 6 bases from J; bases unmatched to any gene: 10. This CDR3 region has 18 residues. Germline CDR1 and CDR2: SGHRS and YFSETQ. CDR3 protein: CASSPGLAGGPLPNEQFF. The CDR3 region has the DNA TGCGCCAGCAGCCCGGGACTAGCGGGGGGGCCCCTACCCAATGAGCAGTTCTTC.

This clonotype was counted a few times. This chain connects TRBV12-3 or TRBV12-4 to TRBJ1-1, with D perhaps matching TRBD1 (6 bases). There are 14 residues in the CDR3. Trimming cost V 5 bases and J 3 bases, with 13 bases left between them. The CDR3 DNA is TGTGCCAGCAGTCCGAGGACAGTGGACACTGAAGCTTTCTTT. Encoded protein: CASSPRTVDTEAFF.

This chain joins TRBV7-2 and TRBJ1-2; 11 nucleotides align to TRBD1. There are 16 residues in the CDR3. Germline V lookup: CDR1 SGHTA, CDR2 FQGNSA. The ends lost 2 bases at V and 4 bases at J; junction bases unmatched: 6. Here the CDR3 reads CASSLMDRGHVYGYTF. DNA for the CDR3: TGTGCCAGCAGCTTAATGGACAGGGGGCATGTCTATGGCTACACCTTC.

This clonotype was seen a few times. The chain couples TRBV29-1 to TRBJ2-1; 13 bases fit TRBD2. The CDR3 extends over 15 amino acids. Germline assignment: CDR1 SQVTM and CDR2 ANQGSEA. Trimming cost V 4 bases and J 2 bases; bases outside gene matches: 2. CDR3 DNA sequence: TGCAGCGTTGCGACTAGCGGGGGGACCTACAATGAGCAGTTCTTC. Protein: CSVATSGGTYNEQFF.

This clonotype was detected a few times. V and J are TRBV29-1 and TRBJ2-7, with 11 bases matching TRBD1. The CDR3 runs 15 residues. The V gene's germline CDR1 is SQVTM and CDR2 ANQGSEA. The junction had 6 bases not matched to a gene; V was cut back by 2 bases and J by 3 bases. The CDR3 DNA is TGCAGCGTTGAAATCCCGGGACAGGGGGGCTACGAGCAGTACTTC. Translation: CSVEIPGQGGYEQYF.

The chain recombines TRBV9 with TRBJ2-7, with TRBD2 matching 11 bases. The CDR3 length is 16 residues. CDR1 is SGDLS, CDR2 YYNGEE, per germline. The junction had 6 bases not matched to a gene; V was cut back by 4 bases and J by 0 bases. Here the CDR3 DNA reads TGTGCCAGCAGCCCGGGGACTAGCGGTCCCTCCTACGAGCAGTACTTC. It translates to CASSPGTSGPSYEQYF.